One sample yielded the 25 T cell receptor beta chains listed below, sequenced in a study of siplizumab effects on memory and regulatory T cells. These receptors have no identified antigens. The mixed lymphocyte reaction cells were grown together in coculture at 37°C for roughly 6 days. Assay: immunoSEQ multiplex PCR; the TCRdb copy retains only in-frame clones and omits some. The sample has 3,000 to 3,500 clones, approximately 53% seen once. Sequencing was done on a sample of CFSE-low (dividing) CD4+ T cells sorted from an allogeneic mixed lymphocyte reaction. Source of these receptors: a human donor in good health; the cells came from an allogeneic mixed lymphocyte reaction.

This sequence joins TRBV2 and TRBJ1-1; 7 bases fit TRBD1. The CDR3 has 12 residues. CDR1 is SNHLY, CDR2 FYNNEI, per germline. J lost 9 bases, V lost 4 bases, and 5 bases had no gene match. The CDR3 loop reads CASSGEGAKAFF. The CDR3, as DNA: TGTGCCAGCAGTGGGGAGGGGGCGAAAGCTTTCTTT. Based on the CDR3 plus reference TRBV2 and TRBJ1-1, the full variable domain is EPEVTQTPSHQVTQMGQEVILRCVPISNHLYFYWYRQILGQKVEFLVSFYNNEISEKSEIFDDQFSVERPDGSNFTLKIRSTKLEDSAMYFCASSGEGAKAFFGQGTRLTVV.

DNA for the CDR3: TGTGCCAGCAGTGGGACAGGGGATAGCAATCAGCCCCAGCATTTT. It is translated as CASSGTGDSNQPQHF. The chain employs TRBV2 and TRBJ1-5; TRBD1 agrees at 9 bases. Germline CDR1 and CDR2: SNHLY and FYNNEI. V gave up 4 bases and J gave up 0 bases; unmatched junction bases: 1. CDR3 length equals 15 residues. The full variable domain, its missing parts supplied by reference TRBV2 and TRBJ1-5, is EPEVTQTPSHQVTQMGQEVILRCVPISNHLYFYWYRQILGQKVEFLVSFYNNEISEKSEIFDDQFSVERPDGSNFTLKIRSTKLEDSAMYFCASSGTGDSNQPQHFGDGTRLSIL.

The gene calls are TRBV2 and TRBJ2-7, with 8 bases fitting TRBD1. The CDR3 length is 14 residues. J lost 4 bases, V lost 7 bases, and 9 bases had no gene match. Germline assignment: CDR1 SNHLY and CDR2 FYNNEI. CDR3 protein: CASTADRDAYEQYF. CDR3 nucleotides: TGTGCCAGCACCGCGGACAGGGATGCGTACGAGCAGTACTTC.

This clone occurred a few times. The chain carries TRBV4-2 and TRBJ1-1; 7 positions match TRBD1. The CDR3 has 18 amino acids. CDR1 is LGHNA and CDR2 is YNFKEQ in the germline V gene. J was trimmed by 0 bases and V by 6 bases; bases with no gene match: 16. CDR3 nucleotide sequence: TGTGCCAGCAGTCGAAAGCTAGGGGAGGGGGCTATGAACACTGAAGCTTTCTTT. Translation gives CASSRKLGEGAMNTEAFF.

The table lists this clone with a few counts. V and J are TRBV29-1 and TRBJ1-1; a possible D gene is TRBD1 (6 bases). There are 11 residues in the CDR3. Trimming left V 8 bases short and J 10 bases short, with 17 bases between. Germline lookup yields CDR1 SQVTM and CDR2 ANQGSEA. The CDR3 DNA is TGCAGCACAACGGGACTAGGGGGAGCTTTCTTT. As protein: CSTTGLGGAFF.

Comments on this clone: The sample holds other DNA sequences that translate to the same CDR3. The chain combines TRBV7-2 with TRBJ2-1; D assignment may be TRBD1 or TRBD2 (5 bases each). This CDR3 is 17 amino acids long. The V gene's germline CDR1 is SGHTA and CDR2 FQGNSA. V lost 5 bases to trimming and J lost 1 base, with 18 bases between them. Here the CDR3 reads CASSPIWWDRSYNEQFF. DNA for the CDR3: TGTGCCAGCAGCCCCATCTGGTGGGACCGATCCTACAATGAGCAGTTCTTC.

The V and J genes are TRBV4-1 and TRBJ1-1; unclear D gene. The CDR3 length is 15 residues. Germline V CDR1 and CDR2: MGHRA, YSYEKL. V shed 1 base and J shed 3 bases, with 12 bases lying between them. The CDR3 DNA reads as TGCGCCAGCAGCCAAGTTGGAAGCGGGGACACTGAAGCTTTCTTT. Amino acids: CASSQVGSGDTEAFF.

The rearrangement joins TRBV7-6 to TRBJ1-3; 8 nucleotides align to TRBD1. The trim removed 2 bases at V and 2 bases at J, leaving 2 bases unmatched. There are 15 residues in the CDR3. CDR1 SGHVS and CDR2 FNYEAQ come from the germline V gene. The CDR3 bases are TGTGCCAGCAGCTTATCAGGGGGCACTGGAAACACCATATATTTT. It is translated as CASSLSGGTGNTIYF.

The rearrangement joins TRBV7-2 to TRBJ1-2; D gene unclear. Germline CDR1 is SGHTA and CDR2 is FQGNSA. The CDR3 is 12 residues long. V lost 1 base to trimming and J lost 5 bases, with 5 bases between them. The CDR3 sequence is CASSLGTYGYTF. DNA of the CDR3: TGTGCCAGCAGCTTAGGTACTTATGGCTACACCTTC.

This clone was counted between two and nine times. This chain joins TRBV27 and TRBJ1-2; possible D gene TRBD1, 6 bases. The CDR3 is 15 residues long. V lost 0 bases and J 4 bases, leaving 12 bases between the germline ends. Germline CDR1 reads MNHEY; CDR2 reads SMNVEV (reference sequence). The chain's CDR3 is CASSLSEGGSYGYTF. The DNA of the CDR3 is TGTGCCAGCAGTTTATCGGAAGGGGGGAGCTATGGCTACACCTTC.

This clone was recorded a few times. The same CDR3 is also encoded by other DNA sequences in this sample. DNA for the CDR3: TGTGCCAGCACCTCGATTTGGGACCTCTCTGGAAACACCATATATTTT. Protein: CASTSIWDLSGNTIYF. V is TRBV5-6 and J is TRBJ1-3; a weak D match, TRBD1 (5 bases). V was shortened by 6 bases and J by 0 bases, with 16 bases between the two germline ends. The germline V gene has CDR1 SGHDT and CDR2 YYEEEE. The CDR3 totals 16 residues.

This clone was recorded a few times. The gene calls are TRBV2 and TRBJ2-7; the D gene is possibly TRBD1 (5 bases). The germline V and J ends were trimmed by 3 bases and 7 bases, with 13 bases remaining between them. Germline lookup yields CDR1 SNHLY and CDR2 FYNNEI. The CDR3 has 13 residues. CDR3: CASSELGAGEQYF. The CDR3 bases are TGTGCCAGCAGTGAGCTAGGGGCTGGGGAGCAGTACTTC.

This clone has a handful of counts. The chain employs TRBV18 and TRBJ1-3; D is possibly TRBD1 (6 bases). The V gene's germline CDR1 is KGHSH and CDR2 LQKENI. The V and J ends lost 0 bases and 3 bases respectively, with 12 bases between them. The CDR3 contains 16 residues. CDR3 nucleotides: TGTGCCAGCTCACCACCCGAGACAGGCTTTGGAAACACCATATATTTT. This sequence encodes CASSPPETGFGNTIYF.

The V and J genes are TRBV28 and TRBJ1-1; D is possibly TRBD1 (6 bases). Germline V lookup: CDR1 MDHEN, CDR2 SYDVKM. Deletions cut 1 base from V and 9 bases from J, with 12 bases between. There are 13 residues in the CDR3. The CDR3 coding sequence is TGTGCCAGCAGTTTATCTGGAGGACAGAAAGCTTTCTTT. Translated: CASSLSGGQKAFF.

This clone occurred a few times. This chain's CDR3 is CASSPFRDVGIYEQYF. As DNA, the CDR3 is TGTGCCAGCAGCCCGTTCCGGGACGTAGGGATCTACGAGCAGTACTTC. The chain links TRBV27 to TRBJ2-7; D possibly matches TRBD1 or TRBD2 (5 bases each). The length of the CDR3 is 16 residues. Germline CDR1 is MNHEY and CDR2 is SMNVEV (reference sequence). Trimming shortened V by 6 bases and J by 3 bases, and 21 bases separated the two germline ends.

This clone was observed a single time. The chain carries TRBV5-1 and TRBJ1-3; D remains unclear. The CDR3 consists of 12 residues. Trimming shortened V by 4 bases and J by 4 bases, and 6 bases separated the two germline ends. CDR1 and CDR2 from the germline V gene are SGHRS and YFSETQ. For the CDR3, the DNA is TGCGCCAGCAGCGAAACAGGAAACACCATATATTTT. Protein product: CASSETGNTIYF. Complete variable domain (other parts from reference TRBV5-1 and TRBJ1-3): KAGVTQTPRYLIKTRGQQVTLSCSPISGHRSVSWYQQTPGQGLQFLFEYFSETQRNKGNFPGRFSGRQFSNSRSEMNVSTLELGDSALYLCASSETGNTIYFGEGSWLTVV.

The chain has TRBV27 and TRBJ1-1; 7 bases align to TRBD1. This CDR3 is built from 14 residues. The ends lost 2 bases at V and 1 base at J; junction bases unmatched: 1. The germline V gene has CDR1 MNHEY and CDR2 SMNVEV (reference sequence). CDR3 residues: CASSLDRANTEAFF. The CDR3 nucleotides are TGTGCCAGCAGTTTAGACAGGGCGAACACTGAAGCTTTCTTT.

The chain uses TRBV28 and TRBJ2-1, with 7 bases identical to TRBD1. Unmatched junction bases numbered 10, after V lost 5 bases and J lost 15 bases. The CDR3 extends over 12 amino acids. The germline V gene has CDR1 MDHEN and CDR2 SYDVKM. The CDR3: CASSLGQAEGFF. The CDR3 DNA is TGTGCCAGCAGTCTCGGACAGGCTGAGGGGTTCTTC.

V usage is TRBV9 and J usage is TRBJ2-3; 7 bases align to TRBD2. This CDR3 is built from 15 residues. Trimming at V came to 2 bases and at J to 1 base, leaving 4 bases not matched to a gene. Germline V gene lookup returns CDR1 SGDLS and CDR2 YYNGEE. This CDR3 is CASSVVAGGTDTQYF. The CDR3 region has the DNA TGTGCCAGCAGCGTTGTGGCGGGGGGCACAGATACGCAGTATTTT. Full variable domain (rest looked up from reference TRBV9 and TRBJ2-3): DSGVTQTPKHLITATGQRVTLRCSPRSGDLSVYWYQQSLDQGLQFLIQYYNGEERAKGNILERFSAQQFPDLHSELNLSSLELGDSALYFCASSVVAGGTDTQYFGPGTRLTVL.

This rearrangement joins TRBV10-3 to TRBJ2-3; D is possibly TRBD2 (5 bases). Trimming pared 4 bases from V and 4 bases from J, leaving 18 bases between. This CDR3 comprises 16 residues. Germline CDR1 is ENHRY and CDR2 is SYGVKD. CDR3 coding DNA: TGTGCCATCAGTGGGGTCTTATACGGGGAGCCAGATACGCAGTATTTT. This translates into CAISGVLYGEPDTQYF.

V gene TRBV7-6 combines with J gene TRBJ2-1; TRBD2 matches at 8 bases. This CDR3 has 16 amino acids. Germline V gives CDR1 SGHVS, CDR2 FNYEAQ. Trimming at V came to 4 bases and at J to 2 bases, leaving 7 bases not matched to a gene. The CDR3 DNA follows: TGTGCCAGCAGCTCTCTGAACGGGGGGGCCTACAATGAGCAGTTCTTC. Translated: CASSSLNGGAYNEQFF.

The chain employs TRBV9 and TRBJ1-2; weak D call: TRBD1 (6 bases). The CDR3 has 12 residues. CDR1 and CDR2 from the germline V gene are SGDLS and YYNGEE. V lost 4 bases and J 8 bases, leaving 12 bases between the germline ends. CDR3 protein: CASSKVRGGYTF. CDR3 DNA: TGTGCCAGCAGCAAGGTCAGGGGAGGCTACACCTTC.

This chain connects TRBV18 to TRBJ1-2, with TRBD1 as a possible D gene (5 bases). In germline, CDR1 is KGHSH, CDR2 LQKENI. V dropped 3 bases and J dropped 7 bases, with 9 bases sitting between them. The CDR3 length is 12 residues. CDR3 DNA sequence: TGTGCCAGCTCACCCGACACAGGTGGCTACACCTTC. Its protein product is CASSPDTGGYTF.

The chain joins TRBV28 to TRBJ2-5, with unresolved D. The V gene's germline CDR1 is MDHEN and CDR2 SYDVKM. The V and J ends lost 3 bases and 2 bases respectively, with 7 bases between them. The CDR3 spans 13 residues. The CDR3 DNA reads TGTGCCAGCAGTTTTCCCCCACAAGAGACCCAGTACTTC. It encodes CASSFPPQETQYF. The full variable domain, its missing parts supplied by reference TRBV28 and TRBJ2-5, is DVKVTQSSRYLVKRTGEKVFLECVQDMDHENMFWYRQDPGLGLRLIYFSYDVKMKEKGDIPEGYSVSREKKERFSLILESASTNQTSMYLCASSFPPQETQYFGPGTRLLVL.

V gene TRBV6-5 combines with J gene TRBJ1-5; 7 nucleotides line up with TRBD1. Germline-derived CDR1 and CDR2 are MNHEY and SVGAGI. After removal of 5 bases from V and 6 bases from J, the junction contained 4 bases not matched to a gene. CDR3 length: 13 amino acids. The CDR3 region is CASSPTGAQPQHF. CDR3 nucleotide sequence: TGTGCCAGCAGTCCTACAGGGGCTCAGCCCCAGCATTTT.